What follows are 25 T cell receptor beta chains derived from one specimen sequenced in a study of tumor T cells in aggressive B-cell lymphoma. Only in-frame clones appear in the TCRdb table, and some are missing; sequencing was by immunoSEQ multiplex PCR. This sample carries about 11,000 clones, 70% to 90% of them seen once, and the ten largest clones take 2% to 2.5%. The sequenced sample consisted of tumor tissue. The receptors come from an adult with diffuse large B cell lymphoma.

This chain links TRBV11-2 with TRBJ2-7, with D perhaps matching TRBD1 (5 bases). Germline CDR1 SGHAT, CDR2 FQNNGV. Trimming took off 7 bases at V and 5 bases at J, with 30 bases between the two ends. This CDR3 has 18 amino acids. The CDR3 nucleotides are TGTGCCAGCATTCTGACGGGCGCTTTTAGGCCCGGCAGGGACGAGCAGTACTTC. This translates into CASILTGAFRPGRDEQYF.

This chain joins TRBV27 and TRBJ1-4, with a weak D call TRBD1 (5 bases). In germline, CDR1 is MNHEY, CDR2 SMNVEV (reference sequence). V was pared by 3 bases and J by 4 bases, with 9 bases between. This CDR3 is built from 14 residues. The DNA of the CDR3 is TGTGCCAGCAGTTTCTCAGGGTTTAATGAAAAACTGTTTTTT. It specifies CASSFSGFNEKLFF.

The chain employs TRBV18 and TRBJ1-2; D is perhaps TRBD1 (6 bases). The germline V gene has CDR1 KGHSH and CDR2 LQKENI. This CDR3 has 13 residues. Trimming shortened V by 3 bases and J by 5 bases, and 10 bases separated the two germline ends. The CDR3 nucleotides read TGTGCCAGCTCACCGGACAGACAATATGGCTACACCTTC. It is translated as CASSPDRQYGYTF.

The chain recombines TRBV4-1 with TRBJ2-5, with TRBD2 matching 9 bases. The CDR3 runs to 15 residues. V was clipped by 1 base and J by 4 bases; unmatched bases: 4. Germline-derived CDR1 and CDR2 are MGHRA and YSYEKL. Written as DNA, the CDR3 is TGCGCCAGCAGCCAAGGGGCTAGCGGGATAGAGACCCAGTACTTC. This gives the protein CASSQGASGIETQYF.

CDR3 bases: TGCGCCAGCAGCGGATTACTAGCGGGAGCTGGTGAGCAGTACTTC. This codes for CASSGLLAGAGEQYF. V gene TRBV5-1 combines with J gene TRBJ2-7, with 11 bases identical to TRBD2. Trimming removed 4 bases from V and 7 bases from J; junction bases left unmatched: 10. Germline V gene sequence: CDR1 SGHRS, CDR2 YFSETQ. This CDR3 spans 15 amino acids. The complete variable domain, with remaining parts taken from reference TRBV5-1 and TRBJ2-7, reads KAGVTQTPRYLIKTRGQQVTLSCSPISGHRSVSWYQQTPGQGLQFLFEYFSETQRNKGNFPGRFSGRQFSNSRSEMNVSTLELGDSALYLCASSGLLAGAGEQYFGPGTRLTVT.

This sequence joins TRBV30 and TRBJ2-7, with 13 bases lining up with TRBD2. J was trimmed by 7 bases and V by 2 bases; bases with no gene match: 8. The CDR3 runs to 15 residues. CDR1 GTSNPN and CDR2 SVGIG come from the germline V gene (reference sequence). The DNA for the CDR3 is TGTGCCTGGAGTATCGGACTAGCGGGAGTTCAGGAGCAGTACTTC. This translates into CAWSIGLAGVQEQYF.

The J gene is TRBJ2-7, the V gene TRBV7-6; TRBD2 might be the D (6 bases). The V and J ends lost 0 bases and 3 bases respectively, with 12 bases between them. The CDR3 spans 15 residues. Germline V gene lookup returns CDR1 SGHVS and CDR2 FNYEAQ. CDR3 region: CASSLAWGSGYEQYF. The DNA of the CDR3 is TGTGCCAGCAGCTTAGCGTGGGGTAGCGGCTACGAGCAGTACTTC.

This clone occurred a few times. J is TRBJ1-1 and V is TRBV28, with 7 bases fitting TRBD1. The CDR3 length is 13 residues. Germline V gives CDR1 MDHEN, CDR2 SYDVKM. The V gene end was trimmed by 5 bases and the J gene end by 10 bases; junction bases not matched to a gene: 10. CDR3 sequence: CASSPLGNRGAFF. The CDR3 coding sequence is TGTGCCAGCAGTCCCCTGGGGAACAGGGGAGCTTTCTTT.

The CDR3 sequence: CASSPASGSRNEQFF. The DNA for the CDR3 is TGTGCCAGCAGCCCCGCTAGCGGGAGTAGGAATGAGCAGTTCTTC. The chain is built from TRBV4-2 and TRBJ2-1; TRBD2 matches 10 bases. Germline V gene sequence: CDR1 LGHNA, CDR2 YNFKEQ. CDR3 size: 15 residues. V trimming: 4 bases; J trimming: 7 bases; junction bases outside the gene matches: 7.

The CDR3 coding sequence is TGTGCCAGCAGCCCCCGACAGGGGGTGGGAATATACGAGCAGTACTTC. Amino acid sequence: CASSPRQGVGIYEQYF. The rearrangement links TRBV14 to TRBJ2-7; 9 nucleotides match TRBD1. Germline values: CDR1 SGHDN, CDR2 FVKESK. The CDR3 spans 16 residues. The junction had 11 bases not matched to a gene; V was cut back by 4 bases and J by 4 bases.

The chain carries TRBV28 and TRBJ1-1, with TRBD1 as a possible D gene (6 bases). Germline V gene data show CDR1 as MDHEN and CDR2 as SYDVKM. Trimming took 7 bases from V and 10 from J, leaving 25 bases between them. CDR3 size: 15 residues. CDR3 nucleotide sequence: TGTGCCAGCACTGTGTCTGAGGGGGTCAGCGGTATAGCTTTCTTT. Translating it yields CASTVSEGVSGIAFF.

The chain employs TRBV28 and TRBJ2-2, with D possibly TRBD2 on 5 matching bases. Germline values: CDR1 MDHEN, CDR2 SYDVKM. V lost 2 bases and J lost 7, with 5 bases in between. There are 12 residues in the CDR3. CDR3 loop: CASSLSGGELFF. CDR3 nucleotides: TGTGCCAGCAGTTTAAGCGGCGGGGAGCTGTTTTTT.

This clone was seen a few times. The CDR3 protein is CASSSLPSGANVLTF. CDR3 bases: TGTGCCAGCAGTTCACTACCCTCTGGGGCCAACGTCCTGACTTTC. The chain uses TRBV27 and TRBJ2-6; no reliable D call. The CDR3 is 15 residues long. V lost 4 bases and J lost 0, with 7 bases in between. Per the germline V gene, CDR1 is MNHEY and CDR2 is SMNVEV (reference sequence). Full variable domain (missing parts from reference TRBV27 and TRBJ2-6): EAQVTQNPRYLITVTGKKLTVTCSQNMNHEYMSWYRQDPGLGLRQIYYSMNVEVTDKGDVPEGYKVSRKEKRNFPLILESPSPNQTSLYFCASSSLPSGANVLTFGAGSRLTVL.

V gene TRBV4-3 combines with J gene TRBJ1-2, with 8 bases lining up with TRBD1. This CDR3 is built from 15 residues. From germline, CDR1 is LGHNA and CDR2 YSLEER. With 1 base clipped from V and 6 bases from J, the junction kept 7 bases outside the gene matches. CDR3 coding DNA: TGCGCCAGCAGCCAAGCGGGACAGGACCCGGATGGCTACACCTTC. Residues: CASSQAGQDPDGYTF.

This clone was detected only once. The chain employs TRBV5-6 and TRBJ2-6; the D is unclear. Germline CDR1 SGHDT, CDR2 YYEEEE. Trimming took 1 base from V and 2 from J, leaving 16 bases between them. This CDR3 region has 18 residues. CDR3 region: CASSLMAATFPGANVLTF. DNA of the CDR3: TGTGCCAGCAGCTTGATGGCAGCGACCTTTCCTGGGGCCAACGTCCTGACTTTC.

The V call is TRBV18, the J call TRBJ2-1; D gene ambiguous. CDR1 is KGHSH and CDR2 is LQKENI in the germline V gene. V dropped 0 bases and J dropped 6 bases, with 9 bases sitting between them. The CDR3 length is 14 residues. CDR3 bases: TGTGCCAGCTCACCACCCCCACAGAGCAATGAGCAGTTCTTC. As protein: CASSPPPQSNEQFF.

This chain links TRBV6-1 with TRBJ1-1, with 9 positions matching TRBD1. Germline V gene data show CDR1 as MNHNS and CDR2 as SASEGT. V shed 7 bases, J shed 1 base, and the junction held 7 bases outside the gene matches. The CDR3 spans 15 residues. The CDR3 loop is CASMRDRAGNTEAFF. The CDR3 DNA follows: TGTGCCAGCATGAGGGACAGGGCGGGGAACACTGAAGCTTTCTTT.

This chain uses TRBV10-3 with TRBJ1-6; D remains unclear. V was pared by 2 bases and J by 10 bases, with 9 bases between. This CDR3 region has 13 residues. Germline V gene sequence: CDR1 ENHRY, CDR2 SYGVKD. CDR3 sequence: CAISEEVQSPLHF. The CDR3 DNA reads TGTGCCATCAGTGAGGAGGTTCAGTCACCCCTCCACTTT.

The chain recombines TRBV29-1 with TRBJ2-1, with 8 bases fitting TRBD2. Germline V lookup: CDR1 SQVTM, CDR2 ANQGSEA. This CDR3 comprises 12 residues. The trim removed 6 bases at V and 10 bases at J, leaving 8 bases unmatched. CDR3 coding DNA: TGCAGCGTGGGGACTAGATCATACGAGCAGTTCTTC. Translating it yields CSVGTRSYEQFF.

This chain joins TRBV5-6 and TRBJ2-1; the D gene is possibly TRBD2 (6 bases). The V end lost 2 bases, the J end lost 10 bases, and 13 bases lay between the germline ends. Per the germline V gene, CDR1 is SGHDT and CDR2 is YYEEEE. CDR3 length equals 13 residues. CDR3 sequence (DNA): TGTGCCAGCAGCTTCGGGGGAACCCGAGAGCAGTTCTTC. This gives the protein CASSFGGTREQFF.

This clone was found a few times. The chain is built from TRBV6-6 and TRBJ1-1; no clear D. The V gene lost 5 bases and the J gene lost 1 base, with 8 bases spanning the gap. The CDR3 has 13 residues. Looked up from germline, CDR1 is MNHNY and CDR2 is SVGAGI (reference sequence). The CDR3 spells CASSRRQNTEAFF. As DNA, the CDR3 is TGTGCCAGCAGTCGACGACAGAACACTGAAGCTTTCTTT.

The CDR3 sequence is CASSLAGQVNQPQHF. The CDR3 bases are TGTGCCAGCAGCTTAGCAGGACAGGTCAATCAGCCCCAGCATTTT. This chain connects TRBV7-9 to TRBJ1-5, with TRBD1 identical over 7 bases. This CDR3 has 15 residues. After removal of 0 bases from V and 3 bases from J, the junction contained 2 bases not matched to a gene. Germline CDR1 and CDR2: SEHNR and FQNEAQ (reference sequence).

V usage is TRBV18 and J usage is TRBJ1-1; D is possibly TRBD1 (6 bases). Germline assignment: CDR1 KGHSH and CDR2 LQKENI. The CDR3 spans 14 residues. V lost 3 bases to trimming and J lost 6 bases, with 14 bases between them. CDR3 protein: CASSPDSALAEAFF. The CDR3 coding sequence is TGTGCCAGCTCACCGGACAGTGCCCTAGCTGAAGCTTTCTTT.

The chain couples TRBV7-9 to TRBJ2-5, with D possibly TRBD1 on 6 matching bases. Germline CDR1 reads SEHNR; CDR2 reads FQNEAQ (reference sequence). The CDR3 spans 15 residues. The V gene lost 5 bases and the J gene lost 3 bases, with 16 bases spanning the gap. Here the CDR3 reads CASSQIFGTKETQYF. CDR3 coding DNA: TGTGCCAGCAGCCAGATTTTTGGGACAAAAGAGACCCAGTACTTC.

This clone was counted once. This chain connects TRBV28 to TRBJ2-5; tentative D call: TRBD2 (6 bases). This CDR3 has 14 amino acids. The germline V gene encodes CDR1 MDHEN and CDR2 SYDVKM. V lost 4 bases and J lost 4, with 13 bases in between. Here the CDR3 DNA reads TGTGCCAGCAGTTCCCGGGGAGCGGGAGAGACCCAGTACTTC. This codes for CASSSRGAGETQYF.